Below are 22 T cell receptor beta chains sequenced from a single sample in a study of low-dose radiotherapy and immunotherapy resistance in tumors. TCRs were put through 15 to 25 PCR cycles of amplification with Phusion. A constant-region primer and the V-primer adapter served as the primer pair. Each CDR3 protein gets one entry after TCRdb re-called the reads with MiXCR. The sample includes some 52,000 distinct CDR3 sequences, around 34% seen only once; the top ten take 8% to 10%. Documented time point: after trial treatment. Treatment reported: LDRT plus nivolumab, ipilimumab, low-dose cyclophosphamide and aspirin (RACIN trial). The input for sequencing was PBMCs, taken after low-dose radiotherapy plus immunotherapy. These receptors came from a male donor with rectosigmoid adenocarcinoma.

The sample holds many counts of this clonotype. The J gene is TRBJ1-1, the V gene TRBV12-3 or TRBV12-4; TRBD1 is a possible D gene (5 bases). CDR3 length: 14 amino acids. With 6 bases removed from V and 11 bases from J, the gap between germline ends came to 22 bases. The CDR3, as DNA: TGTGCCAGCAGCGTCGGGACGACCCGAACGGCGGCTTTCTTT. Encoded protein: CASSVGTTRTAAFF.

This clonotype was seen ten or more times. CDR3 DNA sequence: TGTGCCAGTACCAGAGGACTAGCGGGGGGGCAGAACACCGGGGAGCTGTTTTTT. Translating it yields CASTRGLAGGQNTGELFF. This rearrangement joins TRBV19 to TRBJ2-2, with 15 bases aligning to TRBD2. Germline CDR1 and CDR2: LNHDA and SQIVND (reference sequence). The ends lost 7 bases at V and 1 base at J; junction bases unmatched: 7. This CDR3 has 18 amino acids.

This clonotype came up many times. This rearrangement joins TRBV19 to TRBJ1-1; D is unresolved. Germline-derived CDR1 and CDR2 are LNHDA and SQIVND (reference sequence). Trimming took 0 bases from V and 9 from J, leaving 11 bases between them. The CDR3 covers 13 residues. The CDR3 region has the DNA TGTGCCAGTAGTATAGATCGAGGTTTCCAAGCTTTCTTT. It translates to CASSIDRGFQAFF.

This clonotype was observed a handful of times. CDR3 nucleotide sequence: TGTGCCAGCAGTTCGGGGTATCAGCCCCAGCATTTT. Translating gives CASSSGYQPQHF. The chain couples TRBV28 to TRBJ1-5; D call uncertain. Germline CDR1 reads MDHEN; CDR2 reads SYDVKM. Trimming pared 4 bases from V and 5 bases from J, leaving 6 bases between. This CDR3 has 12 residues.

This clonotype was picked up many times. The chain couples TRBV7-2 to TRBJ2-2; TRBD1 agrees at 7 bases. Trimming cost V 6 bases and J 7 bases; bases outside gene matches: 8. This CDR3 region has 14 residues. In germline, CDR1 is SGHTA, CDR2 FQGNSA. CDR3 bases: TGTGCCAGCAGAACTACAGGGGTTGACGGGGAGCTGTTTTTT. This translates into CASRTTGVDGELFF.

This clonotype occurred many times. The V call is TRBV5-1, the J call TRBJ1-1; 8 bases agree with TRBD1. CDR1 is SGHRS and CDR2 is YFSETQ in the germline V gene. This CDR3 region has 14 residues. V dropped 4 bases and J dropped 12; count of bases not matched to a gene: 14. The CDR3 loop is CASSGGQGRTQTFF. CDR3 nucleotides: TGCGCCAGCAGCGGAGGACAGGGTCGGACGCAGACTTTCTTT.

This clonotype came up many times. The CDR3 sequence: CASSMGGHHNQPQHF. CDR3 sequence (DNA): TGTGCCAGCAGCATGGGGGGACACCACAATCAGCCCCAGCATTTT. V and J are TRBV12-3 or TRBV12-4 and TRBJ1-5; maybe TRBD1 (6 bases). This CDR3 is 15 amino acids long. Trimming cost V 6 bases and J 3 bases, with 15 bases left between them.

At least ten counts were recorded for this clonotype. The chain joins TRBV12-3 or TRBV12-4 to TRBJ2-1; TRBD2 matches at 12 bases. This CDR3 has 14 amino acids. The J segment lost 14 bases and the V segment lost 7 bases, leaving 12 bases of the junction unmatched. The CDR3 bases are TGTGCCAGCACCCTAGGCCTGGCTAGCGGGAGGGAGTTCTTC. Protein product: CASTLGLASGREFF.

V gene TRBV6-2 or TRBV6-3 combines with J gene TRBJ2-1; D gene unclear. This CDR3 spans 11 amino acids. V dropped 5 bases and J dropped 8 bases, with 7 bases sitting between them. Germline lookup yields CDR1 MNHEY and CDR2 SVGEGT. CDR3 residues: CASSEAYEQFF. In nucleotides, the CDR3 is TGTGCCAGCAGTGAAGCATATGAGCAGTTCTTC.

This clonotype was seen repeatedly, ten times or more. The chain joins TRBV6-2 or TRBV6-3 to TRBJ2-3; the D gene is possibly TRBD1 (6 bases). V gave up 5 bases and J gave up 1 base, with 10 bases separating them. CDR3 length: 14 residues. Germline V CDR1 and CDR2: MNHEY, SVGEGT. CDR3 residues: CASSEAGGTDTQYF. The CDR3 coding sequence is TGTGCCAGCAGTGAAGCAGGGGGCACAGATACGCAGTATTTT.

This clonotype has just one count. The chain is built from TRBV4-3 and TRBJ2-1; D perhaps matches TRBD1 (5 bases). This CDR3 spans 16 amino acids. Per the germline V gene, CDR1 is LGHNA and CDR2 is YSLEER. V was cut by 3 bases and J by 0 bases, with 12 bases left in between. The CDR3 here is CASSHPQGSSYNEQFF. CDR3 coding DNA: TGCGCCAGCAGCCATCCCCAGGGTAGCTCCTACAATGAGCAGTTCTTC.

In its sample, this clonotype was seen many times. This chain connects TRBV20-1 to TRBJ2-1, with D perhaps TRBD2 (6 bases). CDR1 is DFQATT, CDR2 SNEGSKA, per germline (reference sequence). The CDR3 length is 15 residues. The V and J ends lost 4 bases and 4 bases respectively, with 17 bases between them. This CDR3 reads CSAKVGGRRYNEQFF. CDR3 coding DNA: TGCAGTGCTAAAGTAGGAGGGAGACGGTACAATGAGCAGTTCTTC.

This clonotype appeared many times. The chain couples TRBV25-1 to TRBJ2-7, with 7 nucleotides matching TRBD2. Germline V lookup: CDR1 MGHDK, CDR2 SYGVNS. The CDR3 length is 16 residues. Germline trimming cut 6 bases from V and 0 bases from J; bases unmatched to any gene: 11. The CDR3 DNA follows: TGTGCCAGCAGAAGCTCGTCCGGGACTAACTCCTACGAGCAGTACTTC. As protein: CASRSSSGTNSYEQYF.

This clonotype was observed at least ten times. The V and J genes are TRBV5-1 and TRBJ1-1; 7 bases fit TRBD1. CDR3 length equals 15 residues. V lost 0 bases, J lost 3 bases, and 5 bases stayed unmatched. The V gene's germline CDR1 is SGHRS and CDR2 YFSETQ. The CDR3 spells CASSLEGGWDTEAFF. CDR3 nucleotide sequence: TGCGCCAGCAGCTTGGAAGGGGGCTGGGACACTGAAGCTTTCTTT.

CDR3 in amino acids: CASRWGTSTDTQYF. The CDR3 bases are TGTGCCTCCCGTTGGGGGACTAGCACAGATACGCAGTATTTT. The chain recombines TRBV28 with TRBJ2-3; perhaps TRBD2 as D (6 bases). This CDR3 spans 14 amino acids. From germline, CDR1 is MDHEN and CDR2 SYDVKM. With 11 bases removed from V and 0 bases from J, the gap between germline ends came to 15 bases.

The sample holds many counts of this clonotype. The V and J genes are TRBV2 and TRBJ2-7; D is perhaps TRBD1 (6 bases). V was cut by 4 bases and J by 3 bases, with 13 bases left in between. The CDR3 sequence is 14 residues long. Germline V gives CDR1 SNHLY, CDR2 FYNNEI. In DNA form, the CDR3 reads TGTGCCAGCAGTGTTAACAGGGAAATCTACGAGCAGTACTTC. It specifies CASSVNREIYEQYF.

This clonotype has ten or more counts. V is TRBV3-1 and J is TRBJ2-5; the D gene is possibly TRBD1 (6 bases). Germline values: CDR1 LGHDT, CDR2 YNNKEL (reference sequence). The CDR3 totals 15 residues. Trimming pared 1 base from V and 2 bases from J, leaving 11 bases between. CDR3 in DNA: TGTGCCAGCAGCCAAGGGAACAGGGTACAAGAGACCCAGTACTTC. Amino acid sequence: CASSQGNRVQETQYF.

V is TRBV7-9 and J is TRBJ1-3; TRBD1 matches 8 bases. The CDR3 consists of 15 residues. Germline loops: CDR1 SEHNR, CDR2 FQNEAQ (reference sequence). J was trimmed by 4 bases and V by 3 bases; bases with no gene match: 5. CDR3 nucleotide sequence: TGTGCCAGCAGCTTCAAGACAGGGGACGGAAACACCATATATTTT. Residues: CASSFKTGDGNTIYF.

This chain connects TRBV7-9 to TRBJ1-2; tentative D call: TRBD1 (5 bases). V shed 6 bases and J shed 2 bases, with 19 bases lying between them. Germline values: CDR1 SEHNR, CDR2 FQNEAQ (reference sequence). The CDR3 extends over 16 amino acids. CDR3 DNA sequence: TGTGCCAGCAGGGACCCGGGACGGGACCTGAACTATGGCTACACCTTC. Translation gives CASRDPGRDLNYGYTF.

This clonotype was counted at least ten times. V gene TRBV3-1 combines with J gene TRBJ1-2; D gene uncertain. This CDR3 is 13 amino acids long. CDR1 is LGHDT and CDR2 is YNNKEL in the germline V gene (reference sequence). V dropped 2 bases and J dropped 8 bases, with 12 bases sitting between them. The CDR3, as DNA: TGTGCCAGCAGCCAACAGGTTGGCTACGGCTACACCTTC. This gives the protein CASSQQVGYGYTF.

Comment on this clonotype: A single base is all that separates this from a far larger clone, so a read error is likely. CDR3 bases: TGTGCCAGCAACCGGGACAGGGTCACCTACGAGCAGTTCTTC. It is translated as CASNRDRVTYEQFF. J is TRBJ2-1 and V is TRBV28; the match to TRBD1 covers 9 bases. V was clipped by 7 bases and J by 10 bases; unmatched bases: 11. CDR1 and CDR2 from the germline V gene are MDHEN and SYDVKM. This CDR3 spans 14 amino acids.

In this sample, this clonotype turned up many times. The V call is TRBV6-2 or TRBV6-3, the J call TRBJ2-7; TRBD1 matches at 7 bases. With V trimmed by 5 bases and J by 0 bases, 7 bases remained unmatched. The CDR3 totals 15 residues. Germline CDR1 MNHEY, CDR2 SVGEGT. CDR3 loop: CASSKMTGSSYEQYF. The DNA of the CDR3 is TGTGCCAGCAGTAAGATGACAGGGAGCTCCTACGAGCAGTACTTC.